The T cell receptor beta chain under discussion was sequenced for a study of cytomegalovirus exposure and HLA in healthy donors. Study-wide findings and caveats: One later analysis, an examination of the 100 to 150 validation repertoires, found that first-cohort TCR clusters tended to co-occur in them. Reported performance of the classifier showed diagnosis of cytomegalovirus status with high specificity and sensitivity.

As regards this clone: Its target is unknown.

This table comes from immunoSEQ multiplex PCR, and its TCRdb copy is limited to in-frame clones, with some not included. Here the sample spans around 300,000 clones, over 75% being singletons. Germline V CDR1 and CDR2: MDHEN, SYDVKM. The CDR3 length is 16 residues. Trimming removed 6 bases at V and 3 bases at J, with 21 bases between. The donors belonged to the roughly 110-subject validation cohort, separate from the roughly 600-subject first cohort. This clonotype originated in a woman between 18 and 30 years old in good health and CMV-seronegative. V is TRBV28 and J is TRBJ2-7; tentatively, D is TRBD2 (6 bases). What was sequenced was PBMCs. This CDR3 reads CASSARRAGLHYEQYF. CDR3 sequence (DNA): TGTGCCAGCAGCGCGCGGCGGGCGGGACTCCACTACGAGCAGTACTTC.